Below, 9 T cell receptor beta chains from the same sample are listed, as sequenced in a study of PD-1 blockade in classical Hodgkin lymphoma. Time point reported: cycle 4 day 1 (C4D1), after less than 7 weeks of nivolumab. Each patient relapsed following autologous stem cell transplantation, and prior brentuximab vedotin exposure differed. TCRdb's table, derived via immunoSEQ multiplex PCR, lists solely in-frame clones and lacks some. The sample consists of tens of thousands of clones, just over 90% of them appearing once. The starting material was peripheral blood mononuclear cells (PBMCs), obtained before the fourth cycle of nivolumab. The receptors come from a human donor with classical Hodgkin lymphoma.

This chain joins TRBV20-1 and TRBJ2-7, with no clear D. V dropped 0 bases and J dropped 6 bases, with 6 bases sitting between them. This CDR3 is built from 11 residues. Germline V CDR1 and CDR2: DFQATT, SNEGSKA (reference sequence). Here the CDR3 DNA reads TGCAGTGCTAGAGATCGGATCGAGCAGTACTTC. This translates into CSARDRIEQYF.

CDR3 coding DNA: TGTGCCAGCAGTTTGGGGGGGCTGGGAAACACCATATATTTT. Translating it yields CASSLGGLGNTIYF. The J gene is TRBJ1-3, the V gene TRBV27, with a tentative D call TRBD1 (6 bases). Germline CDR1 and CDR2: MNHEY and SMNVEV (reference sequence). V was pared by 3 bases and J by 4 bases, with 10 bases between. The CDR3 is made up of 14 amino acids.

The chain combines TRBV19 with TRBJ2-2; D is unresolved. Germline V CDR1 and CDR2: LNHDA, SQIVND (reference sequence). Deletions cut 5 bases from V and 6 bases from J, with 10 bases between. The CDR3 runs to 13 residues. CDR3 region: CASSPLYPGELFF. CDR3 sequence (DNA): TGTGCCAGTAGTCCCCTCTACCCCGGGGAGCTGTTTTTT.

The J gene is TRBJ1-1, the V gene TRBV7-2; the D gene is possibly TRBD1 (6 bases). Trimming removed 3 bases from V and 1 base from J, with 21 bases in between. CDR3 size: 18 residues. Looked up from germline, CDR1 is SGHTA and CDR2 is FQGNSA. The DNA of the CDR3 is TGTGCCAGCAGCTTCCCGCCGGAAGCACAGGGTCAGAACACTGAAGCTTTCTTT. This codes for CASSFPPEAQGQNTEAFF. The full variable domain, with the rest looked up from reference TRBV7-2 and TRBJ1-1, is GAGVSQSPSNKVTEKGKDVELRCDPISGHTALYWYRQSLGQGLEFLIYFQGNSAPDKSGLPSDRFSAERTGGSVSTLTIQRTQQEDSAVYLCASSFPPEAQGQNTEAFFGQGTRLTVV.

This chain uses TRBV30 with TRBJ2-5; D is possibly TRBD1 (6 bases). CDR3 size: 14 residues. V lost 1 base and J lost 6, with 15 bases in between. The germline V gene has CDR1 GTSNPN and CDR2 SVGIG (reference sequence). The CDR3 DNA follows: TGTGCCTGGAGTGGGGTCAGGGGTTTGCAGACCCAGTACTTC. Amino acids: CAWSGVRGLQTQYF.

The genes are TRBV4-1 and TRBJ1-4, with 7 positions matching TRBD1. CDR1 is MGHRA and CDR2 is YSYEKL in the germline V gene. V lost 0 bases to trimming and J lost 6 bases; unmatched junction nucleotides: 13. The CDR3 loop spans 18 amino acids. CDR3 sequence reads: CASSQEARGRQGDEKLFF. The CDR3 DNA reads TGCGCCAGCAGCCAAGAAGCTCGGGGGAGACAGGGAGATGAAAAACTGTTTTTT.

The rearrangement links TRBV19 to TRBJ2-5; no reliable D call. The CDR3 covers 13 residues. V dropped 6 bases and J dropped 1 base, with 9 bases sitting between them. Germline V CDR1 and CDR2: LNHDA, SQIVND (reference sequence). The CDR3 here is CASSARGQETQYF. CDR3 nucleotides: TGTGCCAGTAGCGCCCGCGGCCAAGAGACCCAGTACTTC.

CDR3 loop: CASSETPGQGTYNSPLHF. The CDR3 region has the DNA TGTGCCAGCAGTGAAACCCCGGGACAGGGGACCTATAATTCACCCCTCCACTTT. This sequence joins TRBV6-1 and TRBJ1-6; 10 bases align to TRBD1. CDR1 and CDR2 (germline): MNHNS, SASEGT. Trimming at V came to 2 bases and at J to 2 bases, leaving 6 bases not matched to a gene. This CDR3 has 18 amino acids.

The chain has TRBV4-2 and TRBJ2-3; TRBD2 agrees at 11 bases. This CDR3 is 18 amino acids long. Germline V gene sequence: CDR1 LGHNA, CDR2 YNFKEQ. The junction had 5 bases not matched to a gene; V was cut back by 0 bases and J by 0 bases. CDR3 loop: CASSQETASGRSTDTQYF. CDR3 DNA sequence: TGTGCCAGCAGCCAAGAGACGGCTAGCGGGAGGAGCACAGATACGCAGTATTTT.